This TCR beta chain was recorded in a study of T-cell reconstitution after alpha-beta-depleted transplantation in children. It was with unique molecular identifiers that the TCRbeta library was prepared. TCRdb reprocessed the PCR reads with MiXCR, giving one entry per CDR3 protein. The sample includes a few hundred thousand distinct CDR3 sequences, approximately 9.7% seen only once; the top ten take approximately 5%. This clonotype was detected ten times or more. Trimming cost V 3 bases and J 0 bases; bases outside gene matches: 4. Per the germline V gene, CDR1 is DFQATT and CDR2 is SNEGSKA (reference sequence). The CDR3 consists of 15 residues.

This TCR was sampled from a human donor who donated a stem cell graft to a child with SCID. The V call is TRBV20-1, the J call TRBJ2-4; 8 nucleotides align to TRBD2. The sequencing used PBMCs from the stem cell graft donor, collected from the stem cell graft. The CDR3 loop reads CSASGRALAKNIQYF. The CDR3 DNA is TGCAGTGCTAGCGGGAGGGCCCTAGCCAAAAACATTCAGTACTTC.